Listed here are 10 T cell receptor beta chains from one sample, sequenced in a study of blood T cell repertoires in COVID-19. Measured with immunoSEQ multiplex PCR; TCRdb has only the in-frame clones, and not every one. The sample gives some 250,000 clones, nearly 90% of which show up once; more than 0.55% is in the top ten. Sequencing was carried out using peripheral blood. These TCRs come from a human donor in a cohort sampled during active COVID-19.

The rearrangement joins TRBV7-9 to TRBJ2-1; 10 bases align to TRBD2. The V and J ends lost 4 bases and 7 bases, in that order; junction bases with no gene match: 13. This CDR3 is 17 amino acids long. The germline V gene encodes CDR1 SEHNR and CDR2 FQNEAQ (reference sequence). As DNA, the CDR3 is TGTGCCAGCAGCTCGCCCCTAGCGGGGGCCCAGGGAAATGAGCAGTTCTTC. This sequence encodes CASSSPLAGAQGNEQFF.

The V call is TRBV11-2, the J call TRBJ1-3, with a possible D match to TRBD1 (6 bases). Germline CDR1 is SGHAT and CDR2 is FQNNGV. Trimming cost V 6 bases and J 11 bases, with 26 bases left between them. The CDR3 is made up of 16 amino acids. The CDR3: CASRSLRTVGNSAIYF. The CDR3 nucleotides are TGTGCCAGCAGGTCGCTTAGGACAGTAGGAAACAGCGCCATATATTTT.

The chain couples TRBV4-3 to TRBJ1-2, with TRBD1 as a possible D gene (6 bases). The CDR3 runs 15 residues. Trimming cost V 2 bases and J 8 bases, with 18 bases left between them. The germline gives CDR1 LGHNA, CDR2 YSLEER. The CDR3 region has the DNA TGCGCCAGCAGCCAACGATGGGAGGGGGAGGTAGGCTACACCTTC. Translated: CASSQRWEGEVGYTF.

A single count supports this clone. V is TRBV11-3 and J is TRBJ1-1; a weak D match, TRBD1 (6 bases). The CDR3 covers 15 residues. The germline V and J ends were trimmed by 5 bases and 4 bases, with 17 bases remaining between them. Germline loops: CDR1 SGHNT, CDR2 YENEEA. The CDR3 sequence is CASSLGAGTGTEAFF. In DNA, the CDR3 is TGTGCCAGCAGCCTGGGGGCAGGGACGGGCACTGAAGCTTTCTTT.

This sequence joins TRBV6-6 and TRBJ1-1, with no clear D. Trimming took off 4 bases at V and 2 bases at J, with 8 bases between the two ends. This CDR3 comprises 13 residues. The germline V gene has CDR1 MNHNY and CDR2 SVGAGI (reference sequence). The DNA of the CDR3 is TGTGCCAGCAGTTCCGGGGTAAACACTGAAGCTTTCTTT. This codes for CASSSGVNTEAFF.

This sequence joins TRBV10-3 and TRBJ2-1, with TRBD1 matching over 8 bases. The CDR3 has 16 residues. Germline V gene lookup returns CDR1 ENHRY and CDR2 SYGVKD. The ends lost 6 bases at V and 9 bases at J; junction bases unmatched: 16. The CDR3 bases are TGTGCCATCAGATACTCTGGGGGTGCAGGGGGCGGTGAGCAGTTCTTC. Translation: CAIRYSGGAGGGEQFF.

Only a few counts were recorded for this clone. The gene calls are TRBV5-1 and TRBJ1-1, with 10 bases aligning to TRBD1. The CDR3 is made up of 15 amino acids. CDR1 and CDR2 from the germline V gene are SGHRS and YFSETQ. V dropped 3 bases and J dropped 3; count of bases not matched to a gene: 5. The CDR3 DNA sequence: TGCGCCAGCAGCTCTGGGACAGGGGTGGACACTGAAGCTTTCTTT. It is translated as CASSSGTGVDTEAFF.

This clone was seen more than once but under ten times. The J gene is TRBJ1-5, the V gene TRBV19, with D perhaps matching TRBD1 (6 bases). Per the germline V gene, CDR1 is LNHDA and CDR2 is SQIVND (reference sequence). Trimming pared 7 bases from V and 0 bases from J, leaving 16 bases between. The CDR3 contains 16 residues. CDR3 nucleotide sequence: TGTGCCAGTACCTCGTATGGGACATCTAGCAATCAGCCCCAGCATTTT. This sequence encodes CASTSYGTSSNQPQHF.

This chain links TRBV4-1 with TRBJ2-4; no reliable D call. V was trimmed by 4 bases and J by 0 bases, leaving 13 bases between them. Germline V gene data show CDR1 as MGHRA and CDR2 as YSYEKL. The CDR3 length is 16 residues. Written as DNA, the CDR3 is TGCGCCAGCAGCCCACCGACACGGCTAGCCAAAAACATTCAGTACTTC. Its protein is CASSPPTRLAKNIQYF.

The chain is built from TRBV29-1 and TRBJ2-7; no firm D call. CDR3 length: 12 residues. The germline gives CDR1 SQVTM, CDR2 ANQGSEA. The ends were cut back, 7 bases at V and 5 bases at J, with 15 bases in the middle. The CDR3 region has the DNA TGCAGCGGAACAGTCGAACCCAACGAGCAGTACTTC. Translated, it gives CSGTVEPNEQYF.